A selection of T cell receptor beta chains follows, all from one sample in a study of blood T cell repertoires in COVID-19. TCRdb's table, derived via immunoSEQ multiplex PCR, lists solely in-frame clones and lacks some. The sample contains about 270,000 clones, about 87% of which appear only once. Sample: PBMCs or T cells enriched from blood (not recorded which). The receptors shown here come from a woman aged 45-65 years who had recovered from COVID-19. CDR3s include the opening cysteine and the closing phenylalanine or tryptophan. D genes are given only for firm matches. Size is stated for part of the rows, as once, few or many counts, or as a class when the clone is expanded.

>TRBV7-9|TRBJ2-5|TRBD2|-
CASSPGLAGEETQYF
TGTGCCAGCAGTCCGGGACTAGCGGGAGAGGAGACCCAGTACTTC
>TRBV5-4|TRBJ1-1|-|-
CASSSEHRNTEAFF
TGTGCCAGCAGCTCGGAGCACCGGAACACTGAAGCTTTCTTT
>TRBV5-1|TRBJ1-1|TRBD1|-
CASSTSQGALTEAFF
TGCGCCAGCAGCACTTCACAGGGGGCGCTCACTGAAGCTTTCTTT
>TRBV30|TRBJ1-5|TRBD1|-
CAWSIGQGTGQPQHF
TGTGCCTGGAGTATAGGACAGGGAACAGGACAGCCCCAGCATTTT
>TRBV30|TRBJ1-4|-|-
CAWSVNFNEKLFF
TGTGCCTGGAGTGTAAACTTTAATGAAAAACTGTTTTTT
>TRBV4-3|TRBJ2-3|TRBD2|-
CASSQDAGLAGGRADTQYF
TGCGCCAGCAGCCAAGATGCGGGACTAGCGGGGGGGAGGGCAGATACGCAGTATTTT
>TRBV2|TRBJ1-2|-|-
CASSETGTNYGYTF
TGTGCCAGCAGTGAAACCGGGACAAACTATGGCTACACCTTC
>TRBV5-6|TRBJ1-5|-|few
CASSLGGQTSNQPQHF
TGTGCCAGCAGCTTGGGTGGACAGACTAGCAATCAGCCCCAGCATTTT
>TRBV7-3|TRBJ1-3|TRBD1|-
CASSRTGPGAGNTIYF
TGTGCCAGCAGCCGGACAGGCCCAGGAGCTGGAAACACCATATATTTT
>TRBV6-2/TRBV6-3|TRBJ1-3|-|-
CASSYLGPDSGNTIYF
TGTGCCAGCAGTTACCTAGGCCCCGACTCTGGAAACACCATATATTTT
>TRBV30|TRBJ2-5|-|-
CAWMGGKETQYF
TGTGCCTGGATGGGGGGAAAAGAGACCCAGTACTTC
>TRBV6-2/TRBV6-3|TRBJ1-1|TRBD1|-
CASSNRQGAISEAFF
TGTGCCAGCAGTAATCGACAGGGGGCTATCTCTGAAGCTTTCTTT
>TRBV24-1|TRBJ2-3|-|-
CATSDLATSTDTQYF
TGTGCCACCAGTGACCTAGCGACTAGCACAGATACGCAGTATTTT
>TRBV5-1|TRBJ2-4|-|-
CASSLGVGGKNIQYF
TGCGCCAGCAGCTTGGGGGTGGGAGGCAAAAACATTCAGTACTTC
>TRBV23-1|TRBJ2-2|TRBD1|-
CASSSGTGGTGELFF
TGCGCCAGCAGTTCCGGGACAGGGGGCACCGGGGAGCTGTTTTTT
>TRBV7-2|TRBJ2-3|-|-
CASSLTPGGGADTQYF
TGTGCCAGCAGCTTAACCCCAGGGGGAGGAGCAGATACGCAGTATTTT
>TRBV7-3|TRBJ2-2|-|-
CASSDGEGELFF
TGTGCCAGCAGCGACGGAGAGGGGGAGCTGTTTTTT
>TRBV30|TRBJ1-2|TRBD1|-
CAWRDRGGPFYGYTF
TGTGCCTGGAGGGACAGGGGGGGCCCCTTCTATGGCTACACCTTC
>TRBV9|TRBJ2-2|TRBD2|-
CASSWTSGIGLTGELFF
TGTGCCAGCAGCTGGACTAGCGGGATAGGTCTGACCGGGGAGCTGTTTTTT
>TRBV28|TRBJ2-5|TRBD1|-
CASSGTGGVETQYF
TGTGCCAGCAGTGGGACAGGGGGCGTAGAGACCCAGTACTTC
>TRBV13|TRBJ2-1|-|-
CASSSRGASSYNEQFF
TGTGCCAGCAGCTCGCGTGGGGCGAGCTCCTACAATGAGCAGTTCTTC
>TRBV24-1|TRBJ2-1|TRBD2|-
CASGTSGRKYNEQFF
TGTGCCAGTGGGACTAGCGGGAGGAAATACAATGAGCAGTTCTTC
>TRBV30|TRBJ2-1|-|-
CAWSLVQGEQFF
TGTGCCTGGAGTCTAGTGCAGGGTGAGCAGTTCTTC
>TRBV12-3/TRBV12-4|TRBJ1-1|-|-
CASSFSRNTEAFF
TGTGCCAGCAGTTTTTCGAGGAACACTGAAGCTTTCTTT
>TRBV28|TRBJ2-1|-|-
CASSFQRSYNEQFF
TGTGCCAGCAGTTTTCAGAGGTCCTACAATGAGCAGTTCTTC
>TRBV5-1|TRBJ2-1|-|once
CASSLGEQDYNEQFF
TGCGCCAGCAGCTTGGGAGAACAGGATTACAATGAGCAGTTCTTC
>TRBV5-4|TRBJ2-3|TRBD2|-
CASSQPGGADTQYF
TGTGCCAGCAGCCAGCCGGGAGGAGCAGATACGCAGTATTTT
>TRBV4-3|TRBJ1-1|-|few
CASSPGGNTEAFF
TGCGCCAGCAGTCCTGGAGGGAACACTGAAGCTTTCTTT
>TRBV5-1|TRBJ2-7|TRBD1|once
CASSLGGQGYGNEQYF
TGCGCCAGCAGCTTGGGAGGACAGGGGTACGGAAACGAGCAGTACTTC
>TRBV7-2|TRBJ2-3|TRBD2|-
CASSFGVFGRRSDTQYF
TGTGCCAGCAGCTTCGGTGTATTCGGGAGGCGGTCAGATACGCAGTATTTT
>TRBV4-1|TRBJ1-3|-|-
CASSRLAGISGNTIYF
TGCGCCAGCAGCCGTCTTGCGGGGATCTCTGGAAACACCATATATTTT
>TRBV2|TRBJ2-1|-|-
CASRERYLSYNEQFF
TGTGCCAGCAGAGAGCGGTACCTCTCCTACAATGAGCAGTTCTTC
>TRBV4-2|TRBJ1-6|TRBD1|-
CASSQETGLNSPLHF
TGTGCCAGCAGCCAAGAGACAGGGCTTAATTCACCCCTCCACTTT
>TRBV7-2|TRBJ2-3|-|-
CASSLAGGAASTDTQYF
TGTGCCAGCAGCTTAGCGGGGGGGGCGGCCAGCACAGATACGCAGTATTTT
>TRBV6-5|TRBJ2-7|-|-
CASSYSRQPYEQYF
TGTGCCAGCAGTTACTCGAGACAGCCCTACGAGCAGTACTTC
>TRBV24-1|TRBJ2-1|-|-
CATRSQGNSYNEQFF
TGTGCCACCAGATCACAGGGCAACTCCTACAATGAGCAGTTCTTC
>TRBV20-1|TRBJ2-5|-|-
CSARRETQYF
TGCAGTGCTAGGAGGGAGACCCAGTACTTC
>TRBV7-2|TRBJ1-3|-|-
CASSLGGRYGNTIYF
TGTGCCAGCAGCTTAGGAGGCAGATATGGAAACACCATATATTTT
>TRBV28|TRBJ2-3|-|-
CASSTTQGRPDTQYF
TGTGCCAGCAGCACAACCCAGGGGCGGCCAGATACGCAGTATTTT
>TRBV14|TRBJ2-2|TRBD2|-
CASSQDLVSGTNTGELFF
TGTGCCAGCAGCCAAGATCTTGTTAGCGGGACTAACACCGGGGAGCTGTTTTTT
>TRBV3-1/TRBV3-2|TRBJ1-1|-|-
CASSQADRNTEAFF
TGTGCCAGCAGCCAAGCGGACAGGAACACTGAAGCTTTCTTT